Shown below are 22 T cell receptor beta chains from a single sample sequenced in a study of shared clonotypes between healthy human individuals. Libraries were prepared by immunoSEQ multiplex PCR; TCRdb keeps only in-frame clonotypes and omits some of them. Counted here are 1 million to 1.3 million clones, approximately 80% occurring once; the ten biggest clones make up 0.5% to 0.65%. Sequencing was carried out using memory CD4+ T cells from PBMCs. Subset noted: CD45RA-negative fraction. The receptors were gathered from a man in his late teens or twenties in good health. Some clones in this sample may be carry-over from other donors' samples.

Regarding this clone: Other DNA sequences in the same sample also yield this CDR3. CDR3 region: CASSLGAGVDYGYTF. CDR3 in DNA: TGTGCCAGCAGCTTGGGAGCAGGGGTGGACTATGGCTACACCTTC. V usage is TRBV5-6 and J usage is TRBJ1-2; maybe TRBD1 (6 bases). The length of the CDR3 is 15 residues. Per germline, CDR1 SGHDT and CDR2 YYEEEE. The germline V and J ends were trimmed by 0 bases and 3 bases, with 12 bases remaining between them. Filled out from reference TRBV5-6 and TRBJ1-2, the complete variable domain reads DAGVTQSPTHLIKTRGQQVTLRCSPKSGHDTVSWYQQALGQGPQFIFQYYEEEERQRGNFPDRFSGHQFPNYSSELNVNALLLGDSALYLCASSLGAGVDYGYTFGSGTRLTVV.

For the CDR3, the DNA is TGTGCCAGCTCACCACGGGCTATTTACAATGAGCAGTTCTTC. It yields the protein CASSPRAIYNEQFF. The rearrangement links TRBV18 to TRBJ2-1; D is unclear. Trimming took 1 base from V and 4 from J, leaving 8 bases between them. The CDR3 has 14 residues. Germline CDR1 reads KGHSH; CDR2 reads LQKENI.

The rearrangement links TRBV7-6 to TRBJ1-4, with D uncertain. The CDR3 sequence is 12 residues long. Germline V gives CDR1 SGHVS, CDR2 FNYEAQ. V was cut by 2 bases and J by 7 bases, with 5 bases left in between. The CDR3 here is CASSLNGEKLFF. DNA of the CDR3: TGTGCCAGCAGCTTAAACGGTGAAAAACTGTTTTTT.

This sequence joins TRBV15 and TRBJ2-5; possibly TRBD2 for D (6 bases). Germline CDR1 and CDR2: LNHNV and YYDKDF (reference sequence). Deletions cut 0 bases from V and 11 bases from J, with 19 bases between. This CDR3 has 15 amino acids. CDR3 protein: CATSRDRVRGTTQYF. CDR3 in DNA: TGTGCCACCAGCAGAGATCGGGTCCGGGGGACCACTCAGTACTTC.

This sequence joins TRBV27 and TRBJ2-7, with unresolved D. V was clipped by 4 bases and J by 3 bases, with 16 bases between them. In germline, CDR1 is MNHEY, CDR2 SMNVEV (reference sequence). This CDR3 is built from 15 residues. The CDR3 loop reads CASSSRPRWSYEQYF. CDR3 in DNA: TGTGCCAGCAGTTCCCGACCGCGGTGGAGCTACGAGCAGTACTTC.

V gene TRBV7-8 combines with J gene TRBJ2-2; 8 bases are a match to TRBD2. The CDR3 has 16 amino acids. Germline CDR1 and CDR2: SGHVS and FQNEAQ. Unmatched junction bases numbered 7, after V lost 4 bases and J lost 3 bases. CDR3 sequence reads: CASSWSSGRYTGELFF. The CDR3, as DNA: TGTGCCAGCAGCTGGAGCAGCGGGAGATACACCGGGGAGCTGTTTTTT.

With regard to this clone: Other DNA variants within this sample encode the same CDR3. V gene TRBV30 combines with J gene TRBJ2-3; no clear D. The V and J ends lost 2 bases and 1 base respectively, with 4 bases between them. CDR1 and CDR2 (germline): GTSNPN, SVGIG (reference sequence). This CDR3 is built from 12 residues. In DNA, the CDR3 is TGTGCCTGGAGTCGGGGCACAGATACGCAGTATTTT. It encodes CAWSRGTDTQYF. Complete variable domain (other parts from reference TRBV30 and TRBJ2-3): SQTIHQWPATLVQPVGSPLSLECTVEGTSNPNLYWYRQAAGRGLQLLFYSVGIGQISSEVPQNLSASRPQDRQFILSSKKLLLSDSGFYLCAWSRGTDTQYFGPGTRLTVL.

There are a few counts of this clone. The sample holds other DNA sequences that translate to the same CDR3. V gene TRBV2 combines with J gene TRBJ1-1, with D unresolved. V lost 6 bases, J lost 0 bases, and 8 bases lay in between. Germline V lookup: CDR1 SNHLY, CDR2 FYNNEI. CDR3 length: 13 residues. CDR3 coding DNA: TGTGCCAGCAGAGGGTCCATGAACACTGAAGCTTTCTTT. Translation gives CASRGSMNTEAFF. Variable domain in full (rest from reference TRBV2 and TRBJ1-1): EPEVTQTPSHQVTQMGQEVILRCVPISNHLYFYWYRQILGQKVEFLVSFYNNEISEKSEIFDDQFSVERPDGSNFTLKIRSTKLEDSAMYFCASRGSMNTEAFFGQGTRLTVV.

This clone turned up a few times. The V and J genes are TRBV21-1 and TRBJ2-4; the table calls TRBD1, which could not be checked here. TRBV21-1 constitutes a pseudogene. The CDR3 covers 15 residues. In DNA form, the CDR3 reads TGTGCCAGCAGCAAAGAGGGCTCAGGGGCGAACATTCAGTACTTC. As protein: CASSKEGSGANIQYF.

V is TRBV19 and J is TRBJ2-7, with a tentative D call TRBD1 (6 bases). From germline, CDR1 is LNHDA and CDR2 SQIVND (reference sequence). Trimming stripped 5 bases from V and 3 bases from J, with 8 bases between. This CDR3 is built from 12 residues. The CDR3 sequence: CASSGRGYEQYF. For the CDR3, the DNA is TGTGCCAGTAGTGGCAGGGGCTACGAGCAGTACTTC.

This clone was counted a few times. The sample has other DNA sequences that encode this CDR3 too. This chain joins TRBV30 and TRBJ1-1; D remains unclear. This CDR3 is built from 13 residues. V lost 0 bases to trimming and J lost 1 base, with 6 bases between them. CDR1 is GTSNPN, CDR2 SVGIG, per germline (reference sequence). The CDR3 DNA sequence: TGTGCCTGGAGTGTAGCAGGGAACACTGAAGCTTTCTTT. Residues: CAWSVAGNTEAFF.

V gene TRBV11-2 combines with J gene TRBJ2-2; D unresolved. The CDR3 length is 18 residues. Germline V CDR1 and CDR2: SGHAT, FQNNGV. Trimming cost V 4 bases and J 0 bases, with 18 bases left between them. CDR3 amino acids: CASSYTTIFRANTGELFF. In DNA form, the CDR3 reads TGTGCCAGCAGCTACACGACAATATTCAGAGCGAACACCGGGGAGCTGTTTTTT.

The V gene is TRBV27, the J gene TRBJ2-2; the D is unclear. The CDR3 is 15 residues long. The germline CDR1 and CDR2 sequences are MNHEY and SMNVEV (reference sequence). The ends were cut back, 1 base at V and 6 bases at J, with 12 bases in the middle. CDR3 DNA: TGTGCCAGCAGTTTATTCAGTTGGTCTTCCGGGGAGCTGTTTTTT. Translation gives CASSLFSWSSGELFF.

The rearrangement links TRBV19 to TRBJ1-4; perhaps TRBD1 as D (6 bases). Germline V gene lookup returns CDR1 LNHDA and CDR2 SQIVND (reference sequence). V shed 4 bases and J shed 4 bases, with 16 bases lying between them. The CDR3 runs to 16 residues. CDR3 sequence (DNA): TGTGCCAGTAGTAAATCACCGGACAGCCGTAATGAAAAACTGTTTTTT. Translating gives CASSKSPDSRNEKLFF.

In its sample, this clone was seen a few times. V usage is TRBV2 and J usage is TRBJ1-3; D ambiguous. Germline V CDR1 and CDR2: SNHLY, FYNNEI. The CDR3 has 13 amino acids. Trimming took 6 bases from V and 0 from J, leaving 6 bases between them. This CDR3 reads CASSPDSGNTIYF. Here the CDR3 DNA reads TGTGCCAGCAGCCCGGACTCTGGAAACACCATATATTTT. The complete variable domain, with remaining parts taken from reference TRBV2 and TRBJ1-3, reads EPEVTQTPSHQVTQMGQEVILRCVPISNHLYFYWYRQILGQKVEFLVSFYNNEISEKSEIFDDQFSVERPDGSNFTLKIRSTKLEDSAMYFCASSPDSGNTIYFGEGSWLTVV.

The gene calls are TRBV7-8 and TRBJ2-7, with 9 bases fitting TRBD1. The germline V gene encodes CDR1 SGHVS and CDR2 FQNEAQ. The CDR3 sequence is 15 residues long. The V segment lost 5 bases and the J segment 0 bases; nucleotides outside the gene matches: 5. CDR3 DNA: TGTGCCAGCAGCGCTGACAGGGGGAGCTCCTACGAGCAGTACTTC. Encoded protein: CASSADRGSSYEQYF.

The V and J genes are TRBV7-2 and TRBJ2-2; D might be TRBD1 or TRBD2, each matching 5 bases. Germline CDR1 SGHTA, CDR2 FQGNSA. The CDR3 consists of 15 residues. The ends were cut back, 5 bases at V and 8 bases at J, with 18 bases in the middle. The CDR3 sequence: CASSAPGPPQGELFF. DNA of the CDR3: TGTGCCAGCAGCGCACCGGGGCCACCACAGGGGGAGCTGTTTTTT.

The J gene is TRBJ1-4, the V gene TRBV28, with D possibly being TRBD1 (5 bases). The V gene lost 3 bases and the J gene lost 9 bases, with 17 bases spanning the gap. This CDR3 is built from 15 residues. Germline V gene sequence: CDR1 MDHEN, CDR2 SYDVKM. The CDR3 reads CASSFSSGGGQKLFF. The CDR3 DNA is TGTGCCAGCAGTTTCAGTAGCGGGGGTGGGCAAAAACTGTTTTTT.

The count of this clone is one. The J gene is TRBJ2-7, the V gene TRBV27; 9 positions match TRBD2. The CDR3 consists of 17 residues. CDR1 is MNHEY, CDR2 SMNVEV, per germline (reference sequence). The V gene end was trimmed by 3 bases and the J gene end by 6 bases; junction bases not matched to a gene: 15. The CDR3 reads CASSFDRRLGLALEQYF. The CDR3 coding sequence is TGTGCCAGCAGTTTTGATCGTCGTCTAGGACTAGCGCTCGAGCAGTACTTC.

This clone was seen only once. The V and J genes are TRBV28 and TRBJ1-2, with D maybe TRBD1 (5 bases). Germline V CDR1 and CDR2: MDHEN, SYDVKM. Trimming removed 5 bases from V and 3 bases from J, with 13 bases in between. This CDR3 is 14 amino acids long. CDR3 coding DNA: TGTGCCAGCAGTCCACCGGGACCACACTATGGCTACACCTTC. As protein: CASSPPGPHYGYTF.

The chain combines TRBV9 with TRBJ2-6; 9 bases are shared with TRBD1. CDR3 size: 17 residues. Germline V gene lookup returns CDR1 SGDLS and CDR2 YYNGEE. The J segment lost 2 bases and the V segment lost 3 bases, leaving 6 bases of the junction unmatched. The DNA for the CDR3 is TGTGCCAGCAGCGCGGACAGGGGTTGGGCTGGGGCCAACGTCCTGACTTTC. Protein sequence: CASSADRGWAGANVLTF.

This chain joins TRBV5-4 and TRBJ2-5; 8 bases are shared with TRBD1. Germline lookup yields CDR1 SGHNT and CDR2 YYREEE (reference sequence). V gave up 4 bases and J gave up 4 bases; unmatched junction bases: 6. The CDR3 length is 14 residues. CDR3 coding DNA: TGTGCCAGCAGCGAGGACAGGGCAGGAGAGACCCAGTACTTC. Translation: CASSEDRAGETQYF.